Each of the 3 T cell receptor beta chains below was sequenced from the same sample in a study of chemoradiotherapy in HPV16-positive cancers. Only in-frame clones appear in the TCRdb table, and some are missing; sequencing was by immunoSEQ multiplex PCR. The data show approximately 3,000 clones, with 75% to 90% seen just once and 9.5% to 10% held by the top ten. The specimen was tumor tissue, collected from a patient who underwent chemoradiotherapy. These receptors originate from a human donor with HPV-associated anogenital cancer.

V and J are TRBV7-8 and TRBJ2-7; 7 bases are shared with TRBD2. The CDR3 length is 15 residues. In germline, CDR1 is SGHVS, CDR2 FQNEAQ. V was clipped by 5 bases and J by 3 bases; unmatched bases: 10. CDR3: CASSHRGGDVYEQYF. The DNA of the CDR3 is TGTGCCAGCAGCCACCGGGGAGGGGATGTCTACGAGCAGTACTTC. Combining the CDR3 with reference TRBV7-8 and TRBJ2-7 gives the whole variable domain GAGVSQSPRYKVAKRGQDVALRCDPISGHVSLFWYQQALGQGPEFLTYFQNEAQLDKSGLPSDRFFAERPEGSVSTLKIQRTQQEDSAVYLCASSHRGGDVYEQYFGPGTRLTVT.

This chain connects TRBV14 to TRBJ2-2; 9 bases fit TRBD1. This CDR3 spans 16 amino acids. Germline V gene sequence: CDR1 SGHDN, CDR2 FVKESK. V gave up 0 bases and J gave up 7 bases; unmatched junction bases: 6. As DNA, the CDR3 is TGTGCCAGCAGCCAAGAAGGGACAGGGTTGATCGGGGAGCTGTTTTTT. This sequence encodes CASSQEGTGLIGELFF.

The V call is TRBV30, the J call TRBJ2-2; TRBD2 matches at 13 bases. CDR1 GTSNPN and CDR2 SVGIG come from the germline V gene (reference sequence). The CDR3 is made up of 18 amino acids. V shed 1 base and J 1 base; nucleotides not matched to a gene: 6. The CDR3 spells CAWSGTGLAGLNTGELFF. CDR3 sequence (DNA): TGTGCCTGGAGTGGAACGGGACTAGCGGGACTGAACACCGGGGAGCTGTTTTTT.